This TCR beta chain was found in a study of blood T cell repertoires in COVID-19. Overall study: Sample material is recorded as cDNA or gDNA derived from T cells, B-cell-depleted T cells, or PBMCs.

The ends lost 5 bases at V and 0 bases at J; junction bases unmatched: 4. Germline V CDR1 and CDR2: SGHDT, YYEEEE. CDR3 length: 14 residues. Authors' analysis steps: Using reference gene primer amplification, nucleated cell counts were estimated. Only in-frame clones appear in the TCRdb table, and some are missing; sequencing was by immunoSEQ multiplex PCR. V and J calls plus clone size are reproduced from that table; the DNA served to infer D and trimming. Counted here are a few hundred thousand clones, about 87% occurring once; the ten biggest clones make up around 8%. The sequenced sample consisted of peripheral blood. The J gene is TRBJ2-7, the V gene TRBV5-6, with 8 bases that match TRBD1. This sequence originates from a woman aged 50 to 60 who had recovered from COVID-19. CDR3 DNA sequence: TGTGCCAGCAGACGGACAGGGTTCTCCTACGAGCAGTACTTC. As protein: CASRRTGFSYEQYF.